This TCR beta chain stems from a study of blood T cell repertoires in COVID-19. Study background: Collection of acute and convalescent COVID-19 samples took place in the United States, Italy and Spain. The cDNA or gDNA used as material had been derived from T cells, B-cell-depleted T cells, or PBMCs.

Between the trimmed V and J ends, which lost 3 bases and 4 bases, there was a span of 13 bases. The CDR3 has 14 residues. Germline CDR1 is SGHDT and CDR2 is YYEEEE. Per the original methods: The authors estimated nucleated cell counts from reference gene primer amplification. Sequencing was performed with immunoSEQ multiplex PCR; in TCRdb, only in-frame clones are kept and a portion is missing. That table is the source of V, J and clone size, and D and trimming were worked out from the DNA. The table lists around 130,000 clones, around 83% of them singletons, with roughly 4% in the top ten. The chain carries TRBV5-6 and TRBJ1-2, with D possibly TRBD1 on 6 matching bases. The source material was peripheral blood. The TCR comes from a human donor in a cohort sampled during active COVID-19. The CDR3: CASSSDRATYGYTF. DNA for the CDR3: TGTGCCAGCAGCTCGGACAGAGCTACCTATGGCTACACCTTC.